The rows below give T cell receptor beta chains drawn from one sample of a study of CD8 T cells in ankylosing spondylitis. Each CDR3 protein gets one entry after TCRdb re-called the 5' RACE reads with MiXCR. The table records about 480,000 distinct CDR3 sequences, 15% to 20% of them present only once. Sequencing used blood, either unsorted or a sorted T cell fraction (not recorded which). These receptors were collected from a male donor with ankylosing spondylitis. CDR3s include the opening cysteine and the closing phenylalanine or tryptophan. The order of the fields is CDR3 DNA, CDR3 protein, V gene, D gene, clone size, J gene. D genes are given only for firm matches. Where a row states a size, it is once, few, many or the class of an expanded clone; other rows omit it.

DNA: TGCGCCAGCAGCTTGGAGGCGGCCTCCTACAATGAGCAGTTCTTC
CDR3: CASSLEAASYNEQFF
V: TRBV5-1
D: -
size: many
J: TRBJ2-1

DNA: TGTGCCAGCAGCGCGGGACAGGGAAGGTACGAGCAGTACTTC
CDR3: CASSAGQGRYEQYF
V: TRBV21-1
D: -
size: few
J: TRBJ2-7

DNA: TGCAGTGCTAAGGGACTACTAAGCACAGATACGCAGTATTTT
CDR3: CSAKGLLSTDTQYF
V: TRBV20-1
D: TRBD2
size: -
J: TRBJ2-3

DNA: TGTGCCAGCAGCCAAGACGCGGGAGGGATCGCCTACGAGCAGTACTTC
CDR3: CASSQDAGGIAYEQYF
V: TRBV4-2
D: TRBD2
size: -
J: TRBJ2-7

DNA: TGTGCCAGCAAGACAGCGGATCAGCCCCAGCATTTT
CDR3: CASKTADQPQHF
V: TRBV12-3/TRBV12-4
D: -
size: many
J: TRBJ1-5

DNA: TGTGCCAGCAACGCGGACAGGGCTGGGCAGTACTTC
CDR3: CASNADRAGQYF
V: TRBV2
D: TRBD1
size: -
J: TRBJ2-7

DNA: TGTGCCAGCACCCCTGATACTAGCGGAGGGGGAGATACGCAGTATTTT
CDR3: CASTPDTSGGGDTQYF
V: TRBV9
D: TRBD2
size: -
J: TRBJ2-3

DNA: TGTGCCAGCAGTTTAGAGGCTAGCGGGGACGATGAGCAGTTCTTC
CDR3: CASSLEASGDDEQFF
V: TRBV27
D: TRBD2
size: many
J: TRBJ2-1

DNA: TGTGCCAGCAGTTATCGGGGCTCTGGGGCCAACGTCCTGACTTTC
CDR3: CASSYRGSGANVLTF
V: TRBV6-2/TRBV6-3
D: -
size: few
J: TRBJ2-6

DNA: TGTGCCACCAATGTTGGCGGTTCCCAAGAGACCCAGTACTTC
CDR3: CATNVGGSQETQYF
V: TRBV10-3
D: -
size: many
J: TRBJ2-5

DNA: TGCAACCTGAGGGCTAGGAGGGCCTACGAGCAGTACTTC
CDR3: CNLRARRAYEQYF
V: TRBV29-1
D: -
size: many
J: TRBJ2-7

DNA: TGCAGCGTGTTCGACCCGGCGGACAGGGGACTCACTGAAGCTTTCTTT
CDR3: CSVFDPADRGLTEAFF
V: TRBV29-1
D: TRBD1
size: -
J: TRBJ1-1

DNA: TGTGCCAGCAGCCAAGATAGCAGGGAGCAGTACTTC
CDR3: CASSQDSREQYF
V: TRBV3-1
D: -
size: many
J: TRBJ2-7

DNA: TGTGCCAGCGCTATAAACACTGAAGCTTTCTTT
CDR3: CASAINTEAFF
V: TRBV6-1
D: -
size: -
J: TRBJ1-1

DNA: TGTGCCTGGAGGACAGGGGGCAAAGGGGCCAACGTCCTGACTTTC
CDR3: CAWRTGGKGANVLTF
V: TRBV30
D: TRBD1
size: -
J: TRBJ2-6

DNA: TGTGCCAGCAGCCAAGGGGACAAGCCCATGCCCTACAATGAGCAGTTCTTC
CDR3: CASSQGDKPMPYNEQFF
V: TRBV3-1
D: -
size: -
J: TRBJ2-1

DNA: TGTGCCTGGCGGACAGGGCCGAACACTGAAGCTTTCTTT
CDR3: CAWRTGPNTEAFF
V: TRBV30
D: TRBD1
size: few
J: TRBJ1-1

DNA: TGTGCCAGCACCGCCCGAACCGGGGAGCTGTTTTTT
CDR3: CASTARTGELFF
V: TRBV6-5
D: -
size: -
J: TRBJ2-2

DNA: TGTGCCAGCAGCTTAGGTCTAGCGGGACTCCAAGAGACCCAGTACTTC
CDR3: CASSLGLAGLQETQYF
V: TRBV7-2
D: TRBD2
size: -
J: TRBJ2-5

DNA: TGTGCCAGCAGTTTATGGGCAGGGGGGCAATCCTATGGCTACACCTTC
CDR3: CASSLWAGGQSYGYTF
V: TRBV28
D: TRBD1
size: -
J: TRBJ1-2

DNA: TGTGCCAGCAGCTTATGGTCGGGGTCGGGGAACACTGAAGCTTTCTTT
CDR3: CASSLWSGSGNTEAFF
V: TRBV7-9
D: -
size: -
J: TRBJ1-1

DNA: TGTGCCTGGAGTGGCGGAGATAGACAGTACTTC
CDR3: CAWSGGDRQYF
V: TRBV30
D: -
size: few
J: TRBJ2-7

DNA: TGTGCCAGCAGCTTAGGGGGGACTTCGGGAAACACCATATATTTT
CDR3: CASSLGGTSGNTIYF
V: TRBV11-2
D: -
size: -
J: TRBJ1-3

DNA: TGCAGTGCTCAGGGGGGTGAAGCTTTCTTT
CDR3: CSAQGGEAFF
V: TRBV20-1
D: TRBD1
size: -
J: TRBJ1-1

DNA: TGTGCCAGCAGCGTAGTACAGGGGTTCGGGGTTCTGACAGATACGCAGTATTTT
CDR3: CASSVVQGFGVLTDTQYF
V: TRBV9
D: TRBD1
size: -
J: TRBJ2-3

DNA: TGTGCCAGCAGCCAAGATACAATGGACGGAATCTACGAGCAGTACTTC
CDR3: CASSQDTMDGIYEQYF
V: TRBV4-2
D: -
size: few
J: TRBJ2-7

DNA: TGTGCCAGCAGCCCCAGAGAAAGCTCTGGAAACACCATATATTTT
CDR3: CASSPRESSGNTIYF
V: TRBV7-8
D: -
size: few
J: TRBJ1-3

DNA: TGTGCCACTGGACAGGGGAAGACCCAGTACTTC
CDR3: CATGQGKTQYF
V: TRBV24-1
D: TRBD1
size: once
J: TRBJ2-5

DNA: TGCAGTGCTAGAGGGGCTAGCGGGAAAGGTGATACGCAGTATTTT
CDR3: CSARGASGKGDTQYF
V: TRBV20-1
D: TRBD2
size: few
J: TRBJ2-3

DNA: TGCGCCAGCAGCCAAGTCGGGGCAGGGGAAGGCTATGGCTACACCTTC
CDR3: CASSQVGAGEGYGYTF
V: TRBV4-1
D: -
size: few
J: TRBJ1-2

DNA: TGTGCCAGCAGCCGGGACACCCCTCGGGAGCAGTACTTC
CDR3: CASSRDTPREQYF
V: TRBV3-1
D: -
size: -
J: TRBJ2-7

DNA: TGTGCCAGCAGCCCCGGGACTAGTAGCTCCTACGAGCAGTACTTC
CDR3: CASSPGTSSSYEQYF
V: TRBV4-2
D: TRBD2
size: -
J: TRBJ2-7

DNA: TGTGCCAGCAAGAGAGGAACTAGCGCCCACGAGCAGTACTTC
CDR3: CASKRGTSAHEQYF
V: TRBV7-9
D: TRBD2
size: -
J: TRBJ2-7

DNA: TGTGCCAGCAGCTTGGTTGGGGACGCATACAATGAGCAGTTCTTC
CDR3: CASSLVGDAYNEQFF
V: TRBV5-5
D: -
size: -
J: TRBJ2-1

DNA: TGCAGTGCTAGTTACCCTAACCAAGAGACCCAGTACTTC
CDR3: CSASYPNQETQYF
V: TRBV20-1
D: -
size: -
J: TRBJ2-5

DNA: TGTGCCTGGAGTGTCCATGGGGGGTCGGACACCATATATTTT
CDR3: CAWSVHGGSDTIYF
V: TRBV30
D: -
size: -
J: TRBJ1-3

DNA: TGTGCCAGCAGCTTCTATCCGGGTGGCACAGATACGCAGTATTTT
CDR3: CASSFYPGGTDTQYF
V: TRBV11-2
D: -
size: -
J: TRBJ2-3

DNA: TGCGCCAGCAGCCAAGATAGGCTGGGGGGCAATGAGCAGTTCTTC
CDR3: CASSQDRLGGNEQFF
V: TRBV4-3
D: -
size: few
J: TRBJ2-1

DNA: TGTGCCAGCAGCTCCGCCGGGACAGGGGTCTTCGAAGGGGCTTTCTTT
CDR3: CASSSAGTGVFEGAFF
V: TRBV7-6
D: TRBD1
size: -
J: TRBJ1-1

DNA: TGTGCCAGCAGCTCCGTAGCGGGAGGGTCGAACACCGGGGAGCTGTTTTTT
CDR3: CASSSVAGGSNTGELFF
V: TRBV11-2
D: TRBD2
size: few
J: TRBJ2-2

DNA: TGTGCCAGCAGCTTAGTCACGGCGGGAGGGCGACAAGAGACCCAGTACTTC
CDR3: CASSLVTAGGRQETQYF
V: TRBV7-8
D: TRBD2
size: many
J: TRBJ2-5

DNA: TGCAGTGCTAGTATTCTGTATAGCAATCAGCCCCAGCATTTT
CDR3: CSASILYSNQPQHF
V: TRBV20-1
D: -
size: -
J: TRBJ1-5

DNA: TGTGCCAGCAGCTTAAGGGGGGCTGGGGCAACTAATGAAAAACTGTTTTTT
CDR3: CASSLRGAGATNEKLFF
V: TRBV7-9
D: -
size: -
J: TRBJ1-4

DNA: TGCAGTGCTCGGGACACCCAACGGCAAACCGGGGAGCTGTTTTTT
CDR3: CSARDTQRQTGELFF
V: TRBV20-1
D: -
size: few
J: TRBJ2-2

DNA: TGCGCCAGCAGCTATCCAGGGACAGGGACCGAAGCTTTCTTT
CDR3: CASSYPGTGTEAFF
V: TRBV5-1
D: TRBD1
size: many
J: TRBJ1-1

DNA: TGTGCCAGCAGCTTACAGGGACGGGTCGGGGAGCTGTTTTTT
CDR3: CASSLQGRVGELFF
V: TRBV7-2
D: -
size: few
J: TRBJ2-2

DNA: TGCAGTGCTTCCCCTCCGGGGGGGTCCAGGGCCGGGGCCAACGTCCTGACTTTC
CDR3: CSASPPGGSRAGANVLTF
V: TRBV20-1
D: TRBD2
size: few
J: TRBJ2-6

DNA: TGTGCCAGCAGCCAAAACCCACCAGATACGCAGTATTTT
CDR3: CASSQNPPDTQYF
V: TRBV4-2
D: -
size: few
J: TRBJ2-3

DNA: TGTGCCACCATGACAGGGACAGCCTCGAACACCGGGGAGCTGTTTTTT
CDR3: CATMTGTASNTGELFF
V: TRBV24-1
D: TRBD1
size: few
J: TRBJ2-2

DNA: TGTGCCTGGAAGGCCAGCTACGAGCAGTACTTC
CDR3: CAWKASYEQYF
V: TRBV30
D: -
size: few
J: TRBJ2-7

DNA: TGTGCCAGCAGTATTCGACAGGGCGTCTCTGGAAACACCATATATTTT
CDR3: CASSIRQGVSGNTIYF
V: TRBV2
D: TRBD1
size: few
J: TRBJ1-3

DNA: TGCGCCAGCAGCCAAGACTCAGGTAATCAGCCCCAGCATTTT
CDR3: CASSQDSGNQPQHF
V: TRBV4-1
D: -
size: few
J: TRBJ1-5

DNA: TGTGCCAGCAGCTTATCTCCCCCCGATGAGCAGTTCTTC
CDR3: CASSLSPPDEQFF
V: TRBV11-2
D: -
size: few
J: TRBJ2-1

DNA: TGCGCCAGTGCCCGAGGACTAGCGGGCCGCACAGATACGCAGTATTTT
CDR3: CASARGLAGRTDTQYF
V: TRBV4-1
D: TRBD2
size: -
J: TRBJ2-3

DNA: TGTGCCAGCAGCTACAATCAGGGAGGTGGGGAGACCCAGTACTTC
CDR3: CASSYNQGGGETQYF
V: TRBV5-6
D: -
size: -
J: TRBJ2-5

DNA: TGCGCCAGCAGCTTGGGAGGGCAGAACACTGAAGCTTTCTTT
CDR3: CASSLGGQNTEAFF
V: TRBV5-1
D: -
size: many
J: TRBJ1-1

DNA: TGCGCCAGCAGCGGGACAGGGTCGAACACCGGGGAGCTGTTTTTT
CDR3: CASSGTGSNTGELFF
V: TRBV5-1
D: TRBD1
size: many
J: TRBJ2-2

DNA: TGCAGTGCTAGAGATCTAGGGGGAGTTGTTCTCAATGAGCAGTTCTTC
CDR3: CSARDLGGVVLNEQFF
V: TRBV20-1
D: -
size: -
J: TRBJ2-1

DNA: TGTGCCAGCAGATCAGGGAGATACACAGATACGCAGTATTTT
CDR3: CASRSGRYTDTQYF
V: TRBV6-2/TRBV6-3
D: -
size: many
J: TRBJ2-3